Described below is a single T cell receptor (beta chain) sequence and its context. The antigen remains unidentified. The CDR3 has 14 residues. Per germline, CDR1 MDHEN and CDR2 SYDVKM. The V end lost 6 bases, the J end lost 4 bases, and 15 bases lay between the germline ends. TCRbeta libraries were built with three rounds of nested PCR, modified from ARM-PCR. TCRdb re-called the multiplex PCR reads with MiXCR, one entry per CDR3 protein. This table holds over 100,000 distinct CDR3 sequences, around 80% found once. The record originates from a study of tumor and adjacent non-tumor tissue in lung cancer. Study-wide findings and caveats: TCR diversity was significantly greater in tumor than normal lung tissue.

No cell sorting was done before RNA was extracted from the tissue. The source of this sequence is a woman aged 60 to 75 with non-small cell lung cancer. The sequenced sample consisted of lung tumor tissue. The chain uses TRBV28 and TRBJ1-2; D remains ambiguous. As DNA, the CDR3 is TGTGCCAGCAGCGTCCTAAACCCCGCCTATGGCTACACCTTC. Translating gives CASSVLNPAYGYTF.